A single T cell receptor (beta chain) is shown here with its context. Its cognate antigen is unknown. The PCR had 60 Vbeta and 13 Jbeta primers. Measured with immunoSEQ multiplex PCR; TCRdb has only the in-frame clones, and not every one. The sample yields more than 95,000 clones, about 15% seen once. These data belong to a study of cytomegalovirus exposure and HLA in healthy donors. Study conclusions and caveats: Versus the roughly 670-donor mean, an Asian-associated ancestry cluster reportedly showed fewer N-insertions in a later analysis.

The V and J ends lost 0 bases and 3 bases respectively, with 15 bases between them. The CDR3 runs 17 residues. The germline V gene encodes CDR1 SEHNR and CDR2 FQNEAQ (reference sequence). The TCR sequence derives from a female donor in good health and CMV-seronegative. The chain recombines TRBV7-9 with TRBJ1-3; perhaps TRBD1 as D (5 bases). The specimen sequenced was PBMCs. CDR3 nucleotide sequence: TGTGCCAGCAGCTTAGCTTGGCGGGCGGGGGTTGGAAACACCATATATTTT. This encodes CASSLAWRAGVGNTIYF.